The T cell receptor beta chain described here comes from a study of post-analysis software for immune sequencing data. Broader study findings: There was significantly lower normalized Chao1 diversity in multiple sclerosis patients than in controls. There were about five TRBV segments more frequent in patients than controls, and TRBV5-6, TRBV5-1 and TRBV20-1 were among them.

This clonotype was recorded a few times. Antigen unknown. The germline V gene has CDR1 MNHNY and CDR2 SVGAGI (reference sequence). The CDR3 extends over 16 amino acids. V was pared by 2 bases and J by 3 bases, with 14 bases between. Unique molecular identifiers featured in each of the TCR beta cDNA libraries. Researchers reported 400,000 to 600,000 cDNA molecules coming from around 1 to 9.1 million T cells. In TCRdb, the PCR reads were re-called with MiXCR into one record per CDR3 protein. Of about 380,000 distinct CDR3 sequences listed, approximately 33% are singletons. The sample comprised blood. The chain recombines TRBV6-6 with TRBJ2-1, with a possible D match to TRBD1 (5 bases). The clonotype originates from a girl aged 10-17 years with multiple sclerosis. The CDR3 bases are TGTGCCAGCAGTTACCGACAAGGGGCTTACTACAATGAGCAGTTCTTC. This gives the protein CASSYRQGAYYNEQFF.